Presented here are 10 T cell receptor beta chains from one specimen sequenced in a study of T cells in Graves' hyperthyroidism and ophthalmopathy (dated by TCRdb to between 2018 and 2021). The protocol used for the library was multiplex PCR. Sequencing took place on an Illumina HiSeq 2000. The TCR beta CDR3 regions were amplified from the RNA transcripts. A first-round RT-PCR of the TCR CDR3 used the HTBI primer set with the Qiagen OneStep RT-PCR kit. TCRdb reworked the public reads: Q25 trimming with fastp, MiXCR clone assembly, productive beta chains retained. Records with the same CDR3 protein are collapsed into one entry carrying the most frequent genes and DNA. This sample is represented by some 770,000 distinct CDR3 sequences; about 16% of them were singletons. The ten largest clones capture 8.4% of the sample. The sequencing sample was made of blood. Receptors were obtained from a man younger than 30 with Graves' hyperthyroidism.

This clonotype showed up just a few times. The rearrangement uses TRBV28 and TRBJ1-5; possibly TRBD1 for D (5 bases). Germline assignment: CDR1 MDHEN and CDR2 SYDVKM. The CDR3 consists of 12 residues. V lost 0 bases and J lost 9, with 6 bases in between. CDR3 region: CASSLWGGPQHF. The CDR3 nucleotides are TGTGCCAGCAGTTTATGGGGGGGGCCCCAGCATTTT. The full variable domain, in which reference TRBV28 and TRBJ1-5 provide the parts outside the CDR3, is DVKVTQSSRYLVKRTGEKVFLECVQDMDHENMFWYRQDPGLGLRLIYFSYDVKMKEKGDIPEGYSVSREKKERFSLILESASTNQTSMYLCASSLWGGPQHFGDGTRLSIL.

This chain joins TRBV5-1 and TRBJ2-3, with TRBD1 identical over 8 bases. Trimming cost V 2 bases and J 4 bases; bases outside gene matches: 6. Germline lookup yields CDR1 SGHRS and CDR2 YFSETQ. This CDR3 has 15 residues. CDR3 in amino acids: CASSFLGQGPDTQYF. CDR3 nucleotide sequence: TGCGCCAGCAGCTTTTTAGGACAGGGACCAGATACGCAGTATTTT.

The chain couples TRBV6-2 or TRBV6-3 to TRBJ1-5, with a possible D match to TRBD1 (6 bases). Germline CDR1 MNHEY, CDR2 SVGEGT. Trimming stripped 6 bases from V and 3 bases from J, with 18 bases between. The CDR3 has 16 residues. DNA for the CDR3: TGTGCCAGCAGGCCCATGCGGGGGCAGAACAATCAGCCCCAGCATTTT. Translating gives CASRPMRGQNNQPQHF.

The chain couples TRBV11-1 to TRBJ2-3; 11 nucleotides align to TRBD1. The V gene end was trimmed by 5 bases and the J gene end by 14 bases; junction bases not matched to a gene: 6. The CDR3 is 12 residues long. The germline V gene has CDR1 SGHAT and CDR2 FQDESV (reference sequence). The DNA for the CDR3 is TGTGCCAGCAGCGCCGGGACAGGGGGGCGGTATTTT. Its protein product is CASSAGTGGRYF.

V gene TRBV20-1 combines with J gene TRBJ2-7; the D is unclear. Between the trimmed V and J ends, which lost 6 bases and 0 bases, there was a span of 9 bases. This CDR3 region has 12 residues. The germline V gene encodes CDR1 DFQATT and CDR2 SNEGSKA (reference sequence). The CDR3 spells CSARPSSYEQYF. CDR3 sequence (DNA): TGCAGTGCGCGGCCAAGCTCCTACGAGCAGTACTTC.

As concerns this clonotype: A single base separates this from a much larger clone, so it may be a read error. The chain links TRBV7-8 to TRBJ2-7; TRBD2 matches 12 bases. Germline V gene data show CDR1 as SGHVS and CDR2 as FQNEAQ. J was trimmed by 5 bases and V by 1 base; bases with no gene match: 3. The CDR3 loop spans 15 amino acids. CDR3 coding DNA: TGTGCCAGCAGCTTAGGGACTAGCGGGACTAACGAGCAGTACTTC. Encoded protein: CASSLGTSGTNEQYF. Looking up the rest from reference TRBV7-8 and TRBJ2-7 gives the full variable domain: GAGVSQSPRYKVAKRGQDVALRCDPISGHVSLFWYQQALGQGPEFLTYFQNEAQLDKSGLPSDRFFAERPEGSVSTLKIQRTQQEDSAVYLCASSLGTSGTNEQYFGPGTRLTVT.

This clonotype was detected ten times or more. The chain combines TRBV28 with TRBJ2-3, with D unclear. The CDR3 runs to 12 residues. V was pared by 5 bases and J by 10 bases, with 13 bases between. CDR1 is MDHEN and CDR2 is SYDVKM in the germline V gene. The CDR3 coding sequence is TGTGCCAGCAGTCCCTACACCGCAGCGCAGTATTTT. It specifies CASSPYTAAQYF.

This clonotype was counted at least ten times. In nucleotides, the CDR3 is TGTGCCAGCAGTCAGGGACTAGCGCTGGAGTTCTTC. Protein sequence: CASSQGLALEFF. The chain recombines TRBV6-2 or TRBV6-3 with TRBJ2-1; 10 bases fit TRBD2. The junction had 6 bases not matched to a gene; V was cut back by 5 bases and J by 14 bases. CDR1 is MNHEY, CDR2 SVGEGT, per germline. This CDR3 spans 12 amino acids.

This clonotype showed up many times. The V gene is TRBV24-1, the J gene TRBJ1-1; D ambiguous. Trimming left V 2 bases short and J 6 bases short, with 9 bases between. The CDR3 sequence is 13 residues long. Germline V gives CDR1 KGHDR, CDR2 SFDVKD. The CDR3: CATSDSRWSEAFF. The CDR3 nucleotides read TGTGCCACCAGTGATTCCAGGTGGTCTGAAGCTTTCTTT.

The CDR3 loop is CAWSSVRPGELFF. The CDR3 coding sequence is TGTGCCTGGAGTTCAGTCCGGCCCGGGGAGCTGTTTTTT. The V call is TRBV30, the J call TRBJ2-2; D unclear. Germline CDR1 is GTSNPN and CDR2 is SVGIG (reference sequence). CDR3 length equals 13 residues. V lost 2 bases, J lost 6 bases, and 10 bases lay in between.